Below, 32 T cell receptor beta chains from the same sample are listed, as sequenced in a study of response to subunit inactivated influenza vaccine. TCRdb re-derived calls from the RT-PCR reads in MiXCR, one entry per CDR3 protein. The sample contains about 780,000 distinct CDR3 sequences, around a sixth of which appear only once. The sequencing used PBMCs from blood, collected 4 to 6 days after vaccination. Receptor source: a man aged 50-59 years who received an inactivated influenza vaccine.

This clonotype has more than one count but fewer than ten. The chain couples TRBV15 to TRBJ1-6; D remains ambiguous. The length of the CDR3 is 13 residues. In germline, CDR1 is LNHNV, CDR2 YYDKDF (reference sequence). V was trimmed by 11 bases and J by 3 bases, leaving 11 bases between them. CDR3 nucleotide sequence: TGTGCCGTAGCCCGGAGCTATAATTCACCCCTCCACTTT. Protein product: CAVARSYNSPLHF.

The chain joins TRBV29-1 to TRBJ2-1; 7 bases line up with TRBD1. The V gene end was trimmed by 4 bases and the J gene end by 6 bases; junction bases not matched to a gene: 12. Germline V gene lookup returns CDR1 SQVTM and CDR2 ANQGSEA. The CDR3 is made up of 15 amino acids. The CDR3: CSVALRANRGNEQFF. The CDR3 bases are TGCAGCGTTGCCCTGAGGGCAAACAGGGGCAATGAGCAGTTCTTC.

This clonotype has more than one count but fewer than ten. The gene calls are TRBV5-1 and TRBJ2-7; D gene unclear. The germline V gene encodes CDR1 SGHRS and CDR2 YFSETQ. V lost 7 bases and J 4 bases, leaving 18 bases between the germline ends. The CDR3 runs to 14 residues. Here the CDR3 DNA reads TGCGCCAGCCGCTCGGTCCTCCCCCCATACGAGCAGTACTTC. Residues: CASRSVLPPYEQYF.

This clonotype was recorded a few times. The J gene is TRBJ2-3, the V gene TRBV28; no firm D call. The germline V gene encodes CDR1 MDHEN and CDR2 SYDVKM. Trimming took off 11 bases at V and 0 bases at J, with 15 bases between the two ends. The CDR3 loop spans 14 amino acids. The CDR3 DNA sequence: TGTGCCTCCGCTCGAACCCCTAGCACAGATACGCAGTATTTT. Amino acids: CASARTPSTDTQYF.

This clonotype was found many times. The chain carries TRBV29-1 and TRBJ2-7, with D maybe TRBD2 (5 bases). This CDR3 is 12 amino acids long. Germline CDR1 and CDR2: SQVTM and ANQGSEA. V shed 7 bases and J shed 6 bases, with 16 bases lying between them. The CDR3 bases are TGCAGCGCGAGGGCCCAGAACGGCGAGCAGTACTTC. Its protein product is CSARAQNGEQYF.

This clonotype showed up just a few times. The V and J genes are TRBV15 and TRBJ2-5, with 7 bases matching TRBD2. Germline CDR1 is LNHNV and CDR2 is YYDKDF (reference sequence). This CDR3 comprises 14 residues. V shed 0 bases and J 5 bases; nucleotides not matched to a gene: 3. The CDR3, as DNA: TGTGCCACCAGCAGAGATGGGGGAGGGGAGACCCAGTACTTC. Protein: CATSRDGGGETQYF.

The rearrangement uses TRBV6-5 and TRBJ2-6; TRBD1 matches 9 bases. This CDR3 comprises 18 residues. V lost 0 bases, J lost 4 bases, and 7 bases stayed unmatched. Per the germline V gene, CDR1 is MNHEY and CDR2 is SVGAGI. CDR3 loop: CASSYSATGGSGANVLTF. CDR3 DNA: TGTGCCAGCAGTTACTCGGCGACAGGGGGTTCAGGGGCCAACGTCCTGACTTTC.

The chain couples TRBV3-1 to TRBJ2-7, with 7 positions matching TRBD2. The V segment lost 2 bases and the J segment 0 bases; nucleotides outside the gene matches: 4. This CDR3 is 15 amino acids long. Germline CDR1 is LGHDT and CDR2 is YNNKEL (reference sequence). The CDR3 DNA sequence: TGTGCCAGCAGCCAAAGTAGCGGGCTCTCCTACGAGCAGTACTTC. This sequence encodes CASSQSSGLSYEQYF.

In this sample, this clonotype turned up a few times. The V gene is TRBV12-3 or TRBV12-4, the J gene TRBJ2-5, with D uncertain. The CDR3 has 14 residues. Trimming stripped 3 bases from V and 6 bases from J, with 14 bases between. The CDR3 reads CASSFWAPGQTQYF. The CDR3 bases are TGTGCCAGCAGTTTTTGGGCCCCTGGACAGACCCAGTACTTC.

The gene calls are TRBV6-2 or TRBV6-3 and TRBJ2-3; D uncertain. The germline CDR1 and CDR2 sequences are MNHEY and SVGEGT. The length of the CDR3 is 12 residues. The ends were cut back, 8 bases at V and 2 bases at J, with 8 bases in the middle. The CDR3 nucleotides read TGTGCCAGCGGCTGGACCACAGATACGCAGTATTTT. It specifies CASGWTTDTQYF.

This chain connects TRBV5-1 to TRBJ2-3; D might be TRBD1 (6 bases). Looked up from germline, CDR1 is SGHRS and CDR2 is YFSETQ. This CDR3 is built from 16 residues. V shed 4 bases and J shed 5 bases, with 20 bases lying between them. CDR3 in amino acids: CASSTPLTGKLDTQYF. CDR3 bases: TGCGCCAGCAGCACGCCACTCACAGGGAAGCTAGATACGCAGTATTTT.

This chain links TRBV14 with TRBJ2-7; 7 bases map to TRBD2. The CDR3 sequence is 14 residues long. In germline, CDR1 is SGHDN, CDR2 FVKESK. Unmatched junction bases numbered 6, after V lost 5 bases and J lost 2 bases. The chain's CDR3 is CASSVGLPPYEQYF. The CDR3 DNA is TGTGCCAGCAGCGTGGGACTACCGCCCTACGAGCAGTACTTC.

This clonotype was picked up a small number of times. This rearrangement joins TRBV11-2 to TRBJ2-1, with 13 bases lining up with TRBD2. After removal of 1 base from V and 0 bases from J, the junction contained 6 bases not matched to a gene. CDR3 length: 19 residues. Germline CDR1 SGHAT, CDR2 FQNNGV. As DNA, the CDR3 is TGTGCCAGCAGCTTAGTCGGGACTAGCGGGACTAGCTCCTACAATGAGCAGTTCTTC. This gives the protein CASSLVGTSGTSSYNEQFF.

The CDR3 DNA reads as TGTGCCAGCAAGGCCTCAACGAACTACGAGCAGTACTTC. The encoded protein is CASKASTNYEQYF. The chain recombines TRBV12-3 or TRBV12-4 with TRBJ2-7; D is undetermined. This CDR3 is built from 13 residues. V was pared by 7 bases and J by 3 bases, with 13 bases between.

This clonotype has more than one count but fewer than ten. This sequence joins TRBV2 and TRBJ1-5, with a weak D call TRBD1 (6 bases). The CDR3 covers 14 residues. CDR1 SNHLY and CDR2 FYNNEI come from the germline V gene. V gave up 3 bases and J gave up 7 bases, with 13 bases separating them. CDR3 residues: CASSEARGRQPQHF. The CDR3 nucleotides are TGTGCCAGCAGTGAGGCCAGGGGTAGGCAGCCCCAGCATTTT.

This clonotype was recorded at least ten times. The chain employs TRBV11-1 and TRBJ2-3, with D possibly being TRBD2 (6 bases). The CDR3 consists of 18 residues. In germline, CDR1 is SGHAT, CDR2 FQDESV (reference sequence). V shed 3 bases and J shed 1 base, with 20 bases lying between them. CDR3 loop: CASSFPWGLGGGTDTQYF. CDR3 sequence (DNA): TGTGCCAGCAGCTTTCCCTGGGGACTGGGCGGGGGCACAGATACGCAGTATTTT. Drawing the rest from reference TRBV11-1 and TRBJ2-3, the complete variable domain is EAEVAQSPRYKITEKSQAVAFWCDPISGHATLYWYRQILGQGPELLVQFQDESVVDDSQLPKDRFSAERLKGVDSTLKIQPAELGDSAMYLCASSFPWGLGGGTDTQYFGPGTRLTVL.

The chain couples TRBV20-1 to TRBJ2-1; TRBD2 aligns across 8 bases. V was pared by 6 bases and J by 5 bases, with 12 bases of the junction left unmatched. The CDR3 has 15 amino acids. Germline-derived CDR1 and CDR2 are DFQATT and SNEGSKA (reference sequence). Written as DNA, the CDR3 is TGCAGTGCCTCGGCGCGCGGGGGGCCGAACAATGAGCAGTTCTTC. This translates into CSASARGGPNNEQFF.

This clonotype was detected only once. A read error may account for a junction end that differs from germline. The V and J genes are TRBV27 and TRBJ2-4, with TRBD2 as a possible D gene (6 bases). This CDR3 region has 22 residues. Germline CDR1 reads MNHEY; CDR2 reads SMNVEV (reference sequence). The CDR3 loop reads CASSLSSRGLAQVKLAKIIQYF. As DNA, the CDR3 is TGTGCCAGCAGTCTATCGTCCCGGGGCCTAGCTCAGGTTAAACTAGCCAAAATCATTCAGTACTTC.

This clonotype was observed a handful of times. The chain carries TRBV28 and TRBJ2-1, with 13 bases fitting TRBD2. This CDR3 is 16 amino acids long. The V segment lost 6 bases and the J segment 6 bases; nucleotides outside the gene matches: 8. The V gene's germline CDR1 is MDHEN and CDR2 SYDVKM. CDR3: CASRQGLAGETNEQFF. The CDR3 DNA follows: TGTGCCAGCAGACAAGGACTAGCGGGAGAAACCAATGAGCAGTTCTTC. The variable domain in full, with the rest retrieved from reference TRBV28 and TRBJ2-1, is DVKVTQSSRYLVKRTGEKVFLECVQDMDHENMFWYRQDPGLGLRLIYFSYDVKMKEKGDIPEGYSVSREKKERFSLILESASTNQTSMYLCASRQGLAGETNEQFFGPGTRLTVL.

This chain joins TRBV12-3 or TRBV12-4 and TRBJ2-1; the D gene is possibly TRBD2 (5 bases). The CDR3 is 11 amino acids. Deletions cut 6 bases from V and 8 bases from J, with 8 bases between. CDR3 region: CASRRVHEQFF. The CDR3 DNA reads TGTGCCAGCAGGCGGGTTCATGAGCAGTTCTTC.

The sample holds a few counts of this clonotype. The chain uses TRBV20-1 and TRBJ2-5; tentatively, D is TRBD1 or TRBD2 (6 bases each). The CDR3 spans 14 residues. V was clipped by 6 bases and J by 2 bases, with 16 bases between them. Germline V gives CDR1 DFQATT, CDR2 SNEGSKA (reference sequence). Here the CDR3 reads CSALGGRGQETQYF. DNA of the CDR3: TGCAGTGCCTTGGGGGGCAGGGGACAAGAGACCCAGTACTTC.

This clonotype was recorded a few times. V gene TRBV12-3 or TRBV12-4 combines with J gene TRBJ2-7; weak D call: TRBD1 (6 bases). V was shortened by 6 bases and J by 0 bases, with 15 bases between the two germline ends. The CDR3 covers 15 residues. In DNA form, the CDR3 reads TGTGCCAGCAGCCTCGGACAGACTAACTCCTACGAGCAGTACTTC. It encodes CASSLGQTNSYEQYF.

V is TRBV9 and J is TRBJ2-1; 7 nucleotides align to TRBD2. Germline CDR1 reads SGDLS; CDR2 reads YYNGEE. V shed 0 bases, J shed 0 bases, and the junction held 3 bases outside the gene matches. The CDR3 has 16 amino acids. This chain's CDR3 is CASSVGSSGSYNEQFF. CDR3 in DNA: TGTGCCAGCAGCGTAGGATCTAGCGGCTCCTACAATGAGCAGTTCTTC.

The chain couples TRBV15 to TRBJ2-7; D not certain. V was trimmed by 7 bases and J by 0 bases, leaving 13 bases between them. Germline V CDR1 and CDR2: LNHNV, YYDKDF (reference sequence). CDR3 length: 14 amino acids. The CDR3, as DNA: TGTGCCACCAAAAGAAGGATAGACTCCTACGAGCAGTACTTC. This sequence encodes CATKRRIDSYEQYF. Filled out from reference TRBV15 and TRBJ2-7, the complete variable domain reads DAMVIQNPRYQVTQFGKPVTLSCSQTLNHNVMYWYQQKSSQAPKLLFHYYDKDFNNEADTPDNFQSRRPNTSFCFLDIRSPGLGDTAMYLCATKRRIDSYEQYFGPGTRLTVT.

This rearrangement joins TRBV28 to TRBJ2-4, with D hard to call. The V end lost 5 bases, the J end lost 15 bases, and 14 bases lay between the germline ends. Germline V gives CDR1 MDHEN, CDR2 SYDVKM. The CDR3 has 11 residues. CDR3 sequence reads: CASSSSLGRYF. CDR3 sequence (DNA): TGTGCCAGCAGTAGCTCTCTAGGACGGTACTTC.

Comments on this clonotype: This may be a read error: a much more frequent sequence differs by one nucleotide. The rearrangement links TRBV5-6 to TRBJ2-1, with TRBD2 matching 10 bases. CDR3 length: 14 residues. Germline V lookup: CDR1 SGHDT, CDR2 YYEEEE. CDR3 sequence: CVSSVSSGSNEQFF. Here the CDR3 DNA reads TGTGTCAGCAGCGTATCTAGCGGGAGCAATGAGCAGTTCTTC.

This clonotype came up a few times. The J gene is TRBJ2-3, the V gene TRBV20-1; TRBD1 matches 9 bases. V lost 4 bases and J lost 3; bases outside the gene matches: 8. The CDR3 is 15 amino acids. Germline-derived CDR1 and CDR2 are DFQATT and SNEGSKA (reference sequence). The CDR3 coding sequence is TGCAGTGCTACAGTGCCGGGACAGGGTACAGATACGCAGTATTTT. Translating gives CSATVPGQGTDTQYF.

This clonotype was counted between two and nine times. This chain connects TRBV29-1 to TRBJ2-3; 15 bases align to TRBD2. V lost 6 bases, J lost 4 bases, and 5 bases stayed unmatched. CDR1 is SQVTM and CDR2 is ANQGSEA in the germline V gene. This CDR3 contains 15 residues. CDR3 nucleotides: TGCAGCGTCTCCGGGACTAGCGGGAGGTCAGATACGCAGTATTTT. This sequence encodes CSVSGTSGRSDTQYF.

This clonotype was detected only a few times. The chain links TRBV10-3 to TRBJ2-5, with a possible D match to TRBD1 (6 bases). V was clipped by 6 bases and J by 4 bases, with 15 bases between them. CDR3 length: 14 amino acids. Germline V gene sequence: CDR1 ENHRY, CDR2 SYGVKD. In DNA, the CDR3 is TGTGCCATCAGGGAACCAGGGGAAGGAGAGACCCAGTACTTC. Translated, it gives CAIREPGEGETQYF.

This clonotype was seen only a few times. The chain links TRBV5-1 to TRBJ2-1; D is perhaps TRBD2 (7 bases). Per the germline V gene, CDR1 is SGHRS and CDR2 is YFSETQ. The CDR3 runs to 16 residues. V lost 4 bases and J 0 bases, leaving 14 bases between the germline ends. CDR3 protein: CASSPLGGASYNEQFF. The CDR3 region has the DNA TGCGCCAGCAGCCCGTTGGGGGGGGCCTCCTACAATGAGCAGTTCTTC.

This clonotype was seen a few times. The V and J genes are TRBV20-1 and TRBJ2-4; 8 bases align to TRBD2. Germline values: CDR1 DFQATT, CDR2 SNEGSKA (reference sequence). After removal of 3 bases from V and 5 bases from J, the junction contained 3 bases not matched to a gene. This CDR3 has 13 residues. The DNA of the CDR3 is TGCAGTGCTAGGTGGCGGGGGGAAAACATTCAGTACTTC. It encodes CSARWRGENIQYF.

This clonotype was detected only a few times. This chain uses TRBV6-6 with TRBJ2-1, with 10 nucleotides matching TRBD1. Germline lookup yields CDR1 MNHNY and CDR2 SVGAGI (reference sequence). This CDR3 is 13 amino acids long. J gave up 10 bases and V 6 bases, and 6 bases lay outside the gene matches. Written as DNA, the CDR3 is TGTGCCAGCAGACGGGACAGGGGTGGAGAGCAGTTCTTC. This sequence encodes CASRRDRGGEQFF.